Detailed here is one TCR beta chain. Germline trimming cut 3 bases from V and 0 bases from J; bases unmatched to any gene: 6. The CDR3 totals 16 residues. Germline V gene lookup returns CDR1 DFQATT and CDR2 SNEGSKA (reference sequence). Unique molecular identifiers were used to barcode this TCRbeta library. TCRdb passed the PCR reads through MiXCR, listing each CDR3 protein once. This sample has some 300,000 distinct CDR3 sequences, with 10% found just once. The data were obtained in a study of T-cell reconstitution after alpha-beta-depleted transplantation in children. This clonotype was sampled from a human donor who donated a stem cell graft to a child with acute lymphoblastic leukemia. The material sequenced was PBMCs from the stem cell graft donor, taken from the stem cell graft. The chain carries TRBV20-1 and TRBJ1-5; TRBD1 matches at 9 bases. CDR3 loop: CSARELTGGSNQPQHF. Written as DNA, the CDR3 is TGCAGTGCTAGGGAGCTGACAGGGGGTAGCAATCAGCCCCAGCATTTT.